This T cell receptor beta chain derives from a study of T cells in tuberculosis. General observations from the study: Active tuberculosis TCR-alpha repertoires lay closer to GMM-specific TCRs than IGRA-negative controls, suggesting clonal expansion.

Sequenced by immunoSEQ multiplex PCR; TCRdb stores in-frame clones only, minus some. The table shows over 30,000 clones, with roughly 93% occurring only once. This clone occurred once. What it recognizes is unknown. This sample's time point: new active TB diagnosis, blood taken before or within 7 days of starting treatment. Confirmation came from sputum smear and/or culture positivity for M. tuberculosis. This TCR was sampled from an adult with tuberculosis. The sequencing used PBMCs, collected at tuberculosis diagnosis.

The CDR3: CASSLSTAKGANVLTF. In DNA, the CDR3 is TGTGCCAGCAGTTTATCCACAGCAAAGGGGGCCAACGTCCTGACTTTC. The rearrangement joins TRBV27 to TRBJ2-6; D is undetermined. V lost 0 bases to trimming and J lost 4 bases, with 10 bases between them. This CDR3 has 16 residues. CDR1 is MNHEY, CDR2 SMNVEV, per germline (reference sequence). Full variable domain (missing parts from reference TRBV27 and TRBJ2-6): EAQVTQNPRYLITVTGKKLTVTCSQNMNHEYMSWYRQDPGLGLRQIYYSMNVEVTDKGDVPEGYKVSRKEKRNFPLILESPSPNQTSLYFCASSLSTAKGANVLTFGAGSRLTVL.